Included here is one T cell receptor beta chain sequence, with context. Its specific antigen is unknown. Per-base qualities were not stored, and no clone one base away is much larger. Taken with the paper, the label for time point translates to: newly diagnosed GD, antithyroid drugs for less than 3 months. RNA was extracted from PBMCs in TRIzol for both TCR sequencing and RNA sequencing. Graves' disease was diagnosed according to American Thyroid Association guidelines. The patients came from an endocrinology department in Xi'an, China. From each patient, approximately 9 milliliters of peripheral blood was collected into an EDTA anticoagulant tube. Ficoll Paque Plus density gradient separation was used to isolate PBMCs, and no further T cell sorting was done. An Agilent 2100 Bioanalyzer and agarose gel were used to assess RNA quality, and a NanoDrop 2000 was used to measure RNA concentration. This sample was included in a study of regulatory T cells in long-lasting Graves disease (dated by TCRdb to the early 2020s). With respect to the entire study: Patients with newly diagnosed Graves' disease had been on antithyroid drugs for under 3 months. Persistent Graves' disease patients were compared with newly diagnosed Graves' disease patients by peripheral blood TCR sequencing and RNA sequencing. The study took place in China and was registered as a clinical trial. A total of about 33 samples underwent TCR sequencing, from around 13 patients with persistent Graves' disease and 20 or so patients with newly diagnosed Graves' disease.

General findings and caveats noted by the study authors: TRBV28, TRBJ1-2 and TRBJ2-5 were preferentially used in persistent disease, while TRBV20-1 and TRBJ2-1 were favored in newly diagnosed disease. The authors acknowledged the small sample size as a limitation that may reduce accuracy. Compared with newly diagnosed patients, persistent Graves' disease patients had lower TCR Shannon entropy and fewer highly expanded clones, which suggests clonal expansion. Sequencing and analysis were restricted to the TCR beta chain. Peripheral blood alone was examined, since thyroid tissue, which constituted the primary lesion, could not be accessed. Persistent patients shared more public clonotypes among themselves (around 2,500) than newly diagnosed patients did (more than 950).

CDR1 and CDR2 were assigned from the germline V gene (reference sequence) as LNHDA and SQIVND. A distance of 12 bases separates the germline ends of V and J, which lose 3 bases and 6 bases respectively. Taken from cysteine to phenylalanine, the CDR3 has 14 residues. The CDR3 DNA has 42 bases and is translated from base 1. The protocol used for the library was multiplex PCR. These reads were obtained on an Illumina HiSeq 4000. To build TCR beta libraries, CDR3 regions were amplified by Arm-PCR using iRepertoire HTBI primers. Before sequencing, the PCR products underwent gel purification. Turning to the authors' computational methods: Across samples, about 64 TRBV and 15 or so TRBJ segments were identified and used for gene usage analysis of CDR3 amino acid clonotypes. Filtered high-quality paired reads were merged into contigs using COPE and FqMerger. BLAST was used to align contigs to IMGT TRBV, TRBD and TRBJ reference genes, and CDR3 was defined according to IMGT. Clonotypes above 0.1% frequency were classified as highly expanded clones. Shannon entropy was used to measure repertoire diversity, and the Gini coefficient was used to measure V-J evenness. Public clonotypes were defined as clonotypes shared by more than one individual. The raw public reads went through TCRdb reprocessing: fastp at Q25, MiXCR clone calling, in-frame beta chains kept. Merged by CDR3 protein, the rows form single entries marked with the most common genes and DNA. For this entry, the V and J calls and clone size follow TCRdb and not the study's own pipeline. A total of some 500,000 distinct CDR3 sequences appear in this sample, approximately 13% of them only once. The ten top clones hold 8.5% to 10% of the sample.

The sample was also reused in another study, on T cells in Graves' hyperthyroidism and ophthalmopathy. The second study also describes: Stable Graves' hyperthyroidism was defined as no progression to ophthalmopathy during 18 months of follow-up. Hyperthyroidism patients were newly diagnosed, with disease duration under 2 months, and aged 18 to 65 years. Any patient with an uncontrolled infection, another autoimmune disease, pregnancy or lactation was excluded. Diagnoses were established on the basis of clinical symptoms, serum thyroxine and TRAb, thyroid ultrasound, and orbital computed tomography. The TCR CDR3 was subjected to a first round of RT-PCR using the HTBI primer set and the Qiagen OneStep RT-PCR kit. Blood samples also contained most of the expanded thyroid clonotypes (frequency above 0.001), which suggests that blood repertoires may reflect thyroid immune responses. A 13 V-J signature model separated ophthalmopathy from stable hyperthyroidism, with 87.88% sensitivity and 81.08% specificity in cross-validation and 80%/75% in testing. In validation, the model predicted progression to ophthalmopathy a median of 6.5 months before onset, with around 70% sensitivity and around 76% specificity. A discovery cohort of around 100 patients, 43 with Graves' ophthalmopathy and about 58 with stable Graves' hyperthyroidism, was used to find distinguishing TCR V-J signatures. Prospective prediction of ophthalmopathy was tested in an independent validation cohort of 18 to 20 hyperthyroidism patients and 15 to 17 patients who later progressed to ophthalmopathy. The roughly 91 discovery patients were randomly split 7:3 into training and test sets. Thyroid tissue and blood T-cell repertoires from over 5 Graves' hyperthyroidism patients were also compared in the study. Once sampling was done, hyperthyroidism patients were given methimazole at a starting dose of 30 mg daily, whereas ophthalmopathy patients were given high-dose intravenous methylprednisolone. Libraries were constructed in a second round of multiplex PCR, after which size selection and purification were performed. Paired-end sequencing of the libraries was performed with 100 bp reads on an Illumina HiSeq2000. SOAPnuke was used to process the raw data, throwing out any read that contained adapters or uncalled bases, had a mean Phred below 15, or lacked an exact constant-primer or identifier match. High-quality paired reads were merged with COPE v1.2.5, and unique nucleotide sequences were defined as clonotypes. MiTCR v1.1 was used to align the clonotypes against IMGT TRBV, TRBD and TRBJ reference segments. The analysis was restricted to V-J combinations with a frequency above 0.0001, which together covered 99.2% of the repertoires. The TCS score was defined as F50 (clonal expansion) divided by E x V (chaos), with BLOSUM62-based TCRdist calculated between CDR3 peptides within each V-J. Welch's t-statistics and random forest reduced roughly 500 V-J features to about 13, which were used in a naive Bayes classifier (R e1071). Sample size was not statistically predetermined, and investigators were not blinded to group allocation. TCR Vbeta CDR3 sequencing of 120 to 150 peripheral blood samples (43 ophthalmopathy, around 80 hyperthyroidism and some 17 progressor patients) is reported in the paper.

The sequence was obtained from a man aged 25 to 45 with Graves disease. Donor details come from another sample of the same person, matched by shared clones. Recombination linked TRBV19 to TRBJ1-5; the D gene is perhaps TRBD1, on 5 matching bases. The material sequenced was peripheral blood mononuclear cells (PBMCs), taken at new diagnosis, from a patient treated with antithyroid drugs. The sequence in DNA is TGTGCCAGTAGTATGGAAGGGGCTGGTCAGCCCCAGCATTTT. The translation is CASSMEGAGQPQHF.